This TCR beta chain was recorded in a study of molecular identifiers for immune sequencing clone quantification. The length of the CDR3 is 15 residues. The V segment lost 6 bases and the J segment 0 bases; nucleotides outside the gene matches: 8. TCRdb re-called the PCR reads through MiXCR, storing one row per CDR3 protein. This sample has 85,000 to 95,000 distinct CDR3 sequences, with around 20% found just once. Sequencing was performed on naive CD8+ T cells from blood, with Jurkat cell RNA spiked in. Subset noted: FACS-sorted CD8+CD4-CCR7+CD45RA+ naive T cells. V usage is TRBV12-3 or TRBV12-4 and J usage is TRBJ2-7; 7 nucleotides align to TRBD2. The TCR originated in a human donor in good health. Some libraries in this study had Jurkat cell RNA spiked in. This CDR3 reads CASRPRVAGSYEQYF. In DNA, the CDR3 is TGTGCCAGCAGACCCAGGGTAGCGGGCTCCTACGAGCAGTACTTC.